This T cell receptor beta chain is from a study of neurological immune-mediated disorders. Study-level findings and limits: In HTLV-1-associated myelopathy, TCR clonal expansion was greatest, and in multiple sclerosis it was least, below healthy controls.

CDR1 and CDR2 from the germline V gene are MGHRA and YSYEKL. With 3 bases removed from V and 3 bases from J, the gap between germline ends came to 9 bases. The CDR3 extends over 14 amino acids. The cells used in sorted libraries, CD4+ or CD8+ T cells, numbered about a million. TCRdb passed the 5' RACE reads through MiXCR, listing each CDR3 protein once. The table lists roughly 16,000 distinct CDR3 sequences, approximately 10% of them singletons. This clonotype appeared many times. Its antigen is not known. The chain joins TRBV4-1 to TRBJ1-5; the D is unclear. The clonotype comes from a man aged 50 or older in good health. Material for sequencing was CD8+ T cells from blood. The chain's CDR3 is CASSHPLFNQPQHF. Written as DNA, the CDR3 is TGCGCCAGCAGCCATCCTCTTTTCAATCAGCCCCAGCATTTT.